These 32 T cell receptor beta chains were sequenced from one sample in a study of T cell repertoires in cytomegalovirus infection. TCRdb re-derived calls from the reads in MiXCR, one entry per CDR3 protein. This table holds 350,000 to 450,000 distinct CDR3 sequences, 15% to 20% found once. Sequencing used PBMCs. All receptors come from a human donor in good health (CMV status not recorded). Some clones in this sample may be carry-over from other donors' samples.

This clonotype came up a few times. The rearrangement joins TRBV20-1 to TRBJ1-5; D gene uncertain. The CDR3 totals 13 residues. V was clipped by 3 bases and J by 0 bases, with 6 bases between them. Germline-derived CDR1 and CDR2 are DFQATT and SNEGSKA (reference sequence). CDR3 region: CSASQDSNQPQHF. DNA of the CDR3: TGCAGTGCTAGCCAGGATAGCAATCAGCCCCAGCATTTT.

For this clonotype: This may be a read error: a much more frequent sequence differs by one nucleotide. The CDR3 protein is CASSPPGASGETQYF. The CDR3 DNA follows: TGTGCCAGCAGCCCACCCGGGGCTAGCGGAGAGACCCAGTACTTC. The chain employs TRBV7-6 and TRBJ2-5; 7 bases line up with TRBD2. V dropped 5 bases and J dropped 4; count of bases not matched to a gene: 10. The V gene's germline CDR1 is SGHVS and CDR2 FNYEAQ. The CDR3 has 15 amino acids.

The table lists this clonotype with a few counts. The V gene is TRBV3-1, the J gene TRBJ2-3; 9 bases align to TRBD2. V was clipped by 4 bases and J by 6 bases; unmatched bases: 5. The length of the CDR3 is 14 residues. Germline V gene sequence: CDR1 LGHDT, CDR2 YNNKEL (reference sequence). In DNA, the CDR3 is TGTGCCAGCAGCCGAGGACTAGCGACGGATACGCAGTATTTT. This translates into CASSRGLATDTQYF.

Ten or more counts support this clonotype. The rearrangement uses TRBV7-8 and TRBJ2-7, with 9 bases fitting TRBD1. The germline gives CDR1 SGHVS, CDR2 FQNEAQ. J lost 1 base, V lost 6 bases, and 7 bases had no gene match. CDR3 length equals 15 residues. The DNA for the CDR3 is TGTGCCAGCAGGGCCGGGACAGGGTCATCCTACGAGCAGTACTTC. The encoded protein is CASRAGTGSSYEQYF.

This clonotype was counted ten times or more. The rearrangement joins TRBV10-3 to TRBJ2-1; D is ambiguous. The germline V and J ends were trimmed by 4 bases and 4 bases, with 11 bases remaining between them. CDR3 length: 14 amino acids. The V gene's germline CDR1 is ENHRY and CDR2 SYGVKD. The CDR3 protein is CAISVSIEYNEQFF. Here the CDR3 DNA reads TGTGCCATCAGTGTTAGCATCGAATACAATGAGCAGTTCTTC.

Written as DNA, the CDR3 is TGTGCCAGCAGCTTTCGAAGCGGGGTGGATACGCAGTATTTT. Translated, it gives CASSFRSGVDTQYF. The chain combines TRBV11-2 with TRBJ2-3; 7 nucleotides align to TRBD2. The CDR3 runs to 14 residues. Germline V gene lookup returns CDR1 SGHAT and CDR2 FQNNGV. The V and J ends lost 3 bases and 6 bases, in that order; junction bases with no gene match: 6. Using reference TRBV11-2 and TRBJ2-3 for the parts outside the CDR3, the full variable domain is EAGVAQSPRYKIIEKRQSVAFWCNPISGHATLYWYQQILGQGPKLLIQFQNNGVVDDSQLPKDRFSAERLKGVDSTLKIQPAKLEDSAVYLCASSFRSGVDTQYFGPGTRLTVL.

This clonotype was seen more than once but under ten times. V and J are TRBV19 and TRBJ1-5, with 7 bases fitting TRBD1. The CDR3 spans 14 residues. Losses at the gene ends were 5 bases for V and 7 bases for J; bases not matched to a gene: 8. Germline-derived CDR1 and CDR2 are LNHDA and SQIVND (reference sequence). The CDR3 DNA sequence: TGTGCCAGTAGTGGGGGACAGATCGACCAGCCCCAGCATTTT. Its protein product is CASSGGQIDQPQHF.

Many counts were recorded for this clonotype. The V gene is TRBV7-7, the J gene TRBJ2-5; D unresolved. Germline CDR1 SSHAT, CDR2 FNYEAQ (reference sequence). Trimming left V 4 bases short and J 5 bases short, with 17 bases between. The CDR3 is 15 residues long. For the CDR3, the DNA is TGTGCCAGCAGCTCAAAGATGGTGGGATCGGAGACCCAGTACTTC. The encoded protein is CASSSKMVGSETQYF.

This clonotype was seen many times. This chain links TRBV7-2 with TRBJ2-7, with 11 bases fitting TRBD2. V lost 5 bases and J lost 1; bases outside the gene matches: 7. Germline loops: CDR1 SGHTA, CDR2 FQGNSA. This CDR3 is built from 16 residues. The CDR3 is CASSQEGTSGSYEQYF. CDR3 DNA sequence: TGTGCCAGCAGCCAAGAGGGGACTAGCGGTTCCTACGAGCAGTACTTC.

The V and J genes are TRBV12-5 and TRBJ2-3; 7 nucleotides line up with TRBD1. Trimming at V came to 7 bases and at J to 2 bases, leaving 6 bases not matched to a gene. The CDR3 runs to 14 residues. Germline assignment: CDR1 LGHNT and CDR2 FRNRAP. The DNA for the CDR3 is TGTGCTAGTGTTTTTGACAGGGCCACAGATACGCAGTATTTT. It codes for CASVFDRATDTQYF.

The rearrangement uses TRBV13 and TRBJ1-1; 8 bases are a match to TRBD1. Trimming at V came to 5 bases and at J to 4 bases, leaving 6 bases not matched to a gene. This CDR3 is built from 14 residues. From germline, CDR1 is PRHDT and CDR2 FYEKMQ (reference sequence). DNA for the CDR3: TGTGCCAGCAGCCCCCGCAGGGGGCCCACTGAAGCTTTCTTT. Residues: CASSPRRGPTEAFF.

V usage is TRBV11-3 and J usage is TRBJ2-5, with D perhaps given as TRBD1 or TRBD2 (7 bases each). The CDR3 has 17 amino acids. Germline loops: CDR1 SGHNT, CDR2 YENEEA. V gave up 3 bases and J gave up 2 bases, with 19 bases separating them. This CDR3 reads CASSLGGQGGTQETQYF. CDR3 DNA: TGTGCCAGCAGCTTGGGCGGGCAGGGGGGGACTCAAGAGACCCAGTACTTC.

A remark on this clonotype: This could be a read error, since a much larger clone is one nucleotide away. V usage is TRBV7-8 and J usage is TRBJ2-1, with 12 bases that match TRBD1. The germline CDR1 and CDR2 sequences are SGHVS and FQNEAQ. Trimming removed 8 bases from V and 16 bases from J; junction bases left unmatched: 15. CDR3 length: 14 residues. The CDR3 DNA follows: TGTGCCAGCGGCACCTCCGGGACAGGGGGCATCCAATTCTTC. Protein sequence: CASGTSGTGGIQFF.

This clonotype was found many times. CDR3 sequence: CASSLVEGTYNEQFF. The CDR3, as DNA: TGTGCCAGCAGCTTAGTGGAGGGTACCTACAATGAGCAGTTCTTC. The chain has TRBV7-8 and TRBJ2-1; TRBD2 might be the D (6 bases). This CDR3 comprises 15 residues. V lost 1 base and J 2 bases, leaving 9 bases between the germline ends. Germline V gene data show CDR1 as SGHVS and CDR2 as FQNEAQ.

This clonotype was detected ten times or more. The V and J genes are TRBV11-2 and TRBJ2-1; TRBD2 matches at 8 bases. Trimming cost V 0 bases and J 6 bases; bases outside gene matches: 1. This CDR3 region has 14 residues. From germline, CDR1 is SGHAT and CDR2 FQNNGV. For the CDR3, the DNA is TGTGCCAGCAGCTTAGACCGGGAGGGCAATGAGCAGTTCTTC. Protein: CASSLDREGNEQFF.

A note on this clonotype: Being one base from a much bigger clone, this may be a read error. The CDR3 sequence: CASSWTKYNEKFF. The CDR3 DNA reads TGTGCCAGCAGCTGGACTAAGTACAATGAGAAGTTCTTC. The gene calls are TRBV12-3 or TRBV12-4 and TRBJ2-1, with a weak D call TRBD2 (6 bases). The CDR3 totals 13 residues.

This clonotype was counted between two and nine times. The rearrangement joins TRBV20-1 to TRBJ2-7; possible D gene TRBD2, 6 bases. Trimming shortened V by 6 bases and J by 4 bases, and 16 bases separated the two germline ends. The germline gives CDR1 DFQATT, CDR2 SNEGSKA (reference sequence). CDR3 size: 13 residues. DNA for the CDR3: TGCAGTGCCCCGGGGGACGTTAGGTACGAGCAGTACTTC. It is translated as CSAPGDVRYEQYF.

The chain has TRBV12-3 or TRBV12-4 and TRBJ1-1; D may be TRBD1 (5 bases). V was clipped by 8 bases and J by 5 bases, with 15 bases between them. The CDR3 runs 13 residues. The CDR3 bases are TGTGCCAGCGTCCCGGGGGGTGGGACTGAAGCTTTCTTT. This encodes CASVPGGGTEAFF.

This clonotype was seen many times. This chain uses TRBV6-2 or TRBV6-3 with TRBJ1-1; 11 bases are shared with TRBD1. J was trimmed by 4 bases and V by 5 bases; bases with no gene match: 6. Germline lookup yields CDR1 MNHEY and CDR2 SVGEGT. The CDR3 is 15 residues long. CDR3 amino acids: CASSGQGARGTEAFF. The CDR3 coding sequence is TGTGCCAGCAGTGGACAGGGGGCGCGAGGCACTGAAGCTTTCTTT.

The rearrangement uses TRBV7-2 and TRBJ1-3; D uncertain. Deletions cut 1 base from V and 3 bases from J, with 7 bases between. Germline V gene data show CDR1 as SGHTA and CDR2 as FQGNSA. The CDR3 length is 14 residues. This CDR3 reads CASSLDTGGNTIYF. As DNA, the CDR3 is TGTGCCAGCAGCTTAGACACTGGTGGAAACACCATATATTTT.

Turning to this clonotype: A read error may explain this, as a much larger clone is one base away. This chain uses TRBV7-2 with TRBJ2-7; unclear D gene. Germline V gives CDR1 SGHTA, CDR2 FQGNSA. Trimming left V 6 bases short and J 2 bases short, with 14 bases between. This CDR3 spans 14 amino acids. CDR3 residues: CASRPQESTYEQYF. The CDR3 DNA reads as TGTGCCAGCAGGCCTCAAGAGAGCACCTACGAGCAGTACTTC.

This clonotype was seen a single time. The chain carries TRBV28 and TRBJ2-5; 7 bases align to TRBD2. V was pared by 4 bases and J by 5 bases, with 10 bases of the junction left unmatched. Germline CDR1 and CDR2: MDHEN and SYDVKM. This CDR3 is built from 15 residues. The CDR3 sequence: CASSSPGGSAETQYF. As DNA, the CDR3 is TGTGCCAGCAGTTCTCCGGGAGGATCGGCTGAGACCCAGTACTTC.

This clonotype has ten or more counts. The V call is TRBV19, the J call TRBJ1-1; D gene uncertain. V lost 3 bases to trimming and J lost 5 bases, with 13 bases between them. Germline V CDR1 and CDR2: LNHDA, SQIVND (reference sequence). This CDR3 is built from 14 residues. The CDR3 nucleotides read TGTGCCAGTAGTATTTGGAGTTTTGGGACTGAAGCTTTCTTT. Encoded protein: CASSIWSFGTEAFF.

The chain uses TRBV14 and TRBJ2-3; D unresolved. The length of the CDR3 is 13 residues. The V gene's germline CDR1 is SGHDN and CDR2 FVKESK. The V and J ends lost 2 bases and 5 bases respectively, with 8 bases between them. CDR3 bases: TGTGCCAGCAGCCAACAGTTCGAAGATACGCAGTATTTT. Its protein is CASSQQFEDTQYF. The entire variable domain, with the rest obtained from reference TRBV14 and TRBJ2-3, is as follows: EAGVTQFPSHSVIEKGQTVTLRCDPISGHDNLYWYRRVMGKEIKFLLHFVKESKQDESGMPNNRFLAERTGGTYSTLKVQPAELEDSGVYFCASSQQFEDTQYFGPGTRLTVL.

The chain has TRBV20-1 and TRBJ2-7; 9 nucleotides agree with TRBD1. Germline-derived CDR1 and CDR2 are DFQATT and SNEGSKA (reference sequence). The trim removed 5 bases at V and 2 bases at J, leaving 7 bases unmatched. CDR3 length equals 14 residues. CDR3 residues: CSAQDRGNPYEQYF. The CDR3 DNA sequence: TGCAGTGCTCAAGACAGGGGGAACCCCTACGAGCAGTACTTC.

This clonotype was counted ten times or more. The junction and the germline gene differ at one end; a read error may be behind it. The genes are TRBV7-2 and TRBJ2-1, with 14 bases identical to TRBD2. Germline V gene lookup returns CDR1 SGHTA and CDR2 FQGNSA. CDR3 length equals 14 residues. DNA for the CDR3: TGTGCCAGCAGCTTAACCCGGACTAGCGGGAGGTGGCACTTC. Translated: CASSLTRTSGRWHF.

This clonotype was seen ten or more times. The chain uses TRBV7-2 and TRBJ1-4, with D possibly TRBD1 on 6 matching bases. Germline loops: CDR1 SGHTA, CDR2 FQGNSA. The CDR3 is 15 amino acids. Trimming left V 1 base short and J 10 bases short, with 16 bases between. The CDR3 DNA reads TGTGCCAGCAGCTTAGTGGGGACAAAGGACGTAAAACTGTTTTTT. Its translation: CASSLVGTKDVKLFF.

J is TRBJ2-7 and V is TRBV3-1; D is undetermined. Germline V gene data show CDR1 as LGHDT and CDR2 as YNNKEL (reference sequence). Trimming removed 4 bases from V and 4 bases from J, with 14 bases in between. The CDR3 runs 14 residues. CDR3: CASSRSGAPYEQYF. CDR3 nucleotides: TGTGCCAGCAGCCGCAGTGGAGCCCCTTACGAGCAGTACTTC.

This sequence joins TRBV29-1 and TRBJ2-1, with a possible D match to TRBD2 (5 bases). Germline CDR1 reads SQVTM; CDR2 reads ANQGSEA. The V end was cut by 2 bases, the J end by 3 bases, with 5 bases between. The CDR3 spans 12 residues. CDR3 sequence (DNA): TGCAGCGTTGAACGGGGCTACAATGAGCAGTTCTTC. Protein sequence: CSVERGYNEQFF.

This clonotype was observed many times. The CDR3 is CASSLVWAGGGSPLHF. Here the CDR3 DNA reads TGTGCCAGCAGCTTAGTCTGGGCAGGGGGCGGGTCACCCCTCCACTTT. V and J are TRBV7-2 and TRBJ1-6, with TRBD1 identical over 8 bases. CDR3 length equals 16 residues. Germline CDR1 reads SGHTA; CDR2 reads FQGNSA. V lost 1 base to trimming and J lost 10 bases; unmatched junction nucleotides: 9.

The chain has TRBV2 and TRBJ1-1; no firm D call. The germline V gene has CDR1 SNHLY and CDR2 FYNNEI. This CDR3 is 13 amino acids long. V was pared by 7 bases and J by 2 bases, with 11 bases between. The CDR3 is CASIKDINTEAFF. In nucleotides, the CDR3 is TGTGCCAGCATCAAGGATATAAACACTGAAGCTTTCTTT.

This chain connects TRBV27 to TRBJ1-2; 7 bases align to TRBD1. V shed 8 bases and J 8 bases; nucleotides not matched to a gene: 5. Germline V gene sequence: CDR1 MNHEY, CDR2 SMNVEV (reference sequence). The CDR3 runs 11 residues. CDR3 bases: TGTGCCAGCCAAGCAGGGGGGGGCTACACCTTC. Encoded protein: CASQAGGGYTF.